This T cell receptor beta chain was sequenced in a study of long-term antiretroviral therapy in people with HIV. Whole-study results and caveats: Data on ART adherence, viral resistance or therapy changes were unavailable. When set beside controls, HIV repertoires had CDR3 length ranges that were narrower.

Points on this clone: No antigen is known for it.

The authors ran the immunoSEQ assay, v3.0, at survey level. Clones were read by immunoSEQ multiplex PCR, and TCRdb kept only the in-frame ones, dropping some. The repertoire holds about 18,000 clones, around 92% seen once, with 9.6% in the top ten. The V and J ends lost 5 bases and 2 bases, in that order; junction bases with no gene match: 3. CDR3 size: 14 residues. CDR1 and CDR2 (germline): MNHEY, SVGAGI. V and J are TRBV6-5 and TRBJ2-3, with TRBD2 matching 8 bases. Source: unsorted PBMCs, taken 3 years after starting antiretroviral therapy. This clonotype originated in a man aged 50 to 60 with HIV. CDR3 amino acids: CASSPSGFTDTQYF. Here the CDR3 DNA reads TGTGCCAGCAGTCCTAGCGGGTTCACAGATACGCAGTATTTT.